This section outlines one T cell receptor beta chain sequence together with its context. The antigen this receptor binds is unknown. Within one base of it there is no much larger clone, and no base qualities were kept. Sequencing relied on an Illumina HiSeq 2500. TCR beta libraries were prepared by quantitative 5'-RACE with molecular barcodes. The authors' pipeline ran thus. To identify disease-linked TCR variants, a new computational method was used, one built on a probabilistic model of VDJ rearrangement. TCRdb ran its own pipeline on the public reads, namely fastp trimming at Q25 and MiXCR clone calling, and kept in-frame beta chains. For every CDR3 protein sequence, its rows merge into one entry that carries the most common genes and DNA. The V and J calls reflect TCRdb's pipeline rather than the authors' work. The sample profile shows about 240,000 distinct CDR3 sequences; over 8.5% of them were found once. The ten largest clonotypes hold under 7% of the sample.

The sample belongs to a study of CD8 T cells in ankylosing spondylitis (dated by TCRdb to the late 2010s). General notes on the study: To find TCR variants linked to disease, the study profiled T cell receptor beta repertoires in ankylosing spondylitis patients and healthy donors. In total, the full study cohort was made up of roughly 110 healthy donors and more than 20 ankylosing spondylitis patients. Samples of peripheral blood were taken, and for ankylosing spondylitis patients, synovial fluid was collected as well.

Findings and caveats that apply to the study as a whole: The disease-linked clones were reported as significantly enriched in matched synovial fluid samples from ankylosing spondylitis patients. The disease-linked clones showed a CD8+ phenotype and occurred at relatively low frequencies in peripheral blood. Some motif variants had previously been reported in the synovial fluid and blood of reactive arthritis patients, which suggests shared mechanisms of disease initiation. Blood from ankylosing spondylitis patients appeared to be characterized by a TCR beta motif made up of several highly homologous amino acid variants.

This TCR was sampled from a male donor with ankylosing spondylitis or in good health (not recorded which). Sequencing input: blood, either unsorted or a sorted T cell fraction (not recorded which).

The CDR3 amino acid sequence is: CASSSSGRDTGELFF. The bases read TGCGCCAGCAGTAGCTCCGGGCGGGACACCGGGGAGCTGTTTTTT. This receptor chain uses TRBV10-2 and TRBJ2-2; the D gene is perhaps TRBD2, from 5 matching bases. The germline ends are 13 bases apart after V is trimmed by 5 bases and J by 3 bases. The germline V gene yields WSHSY for CDR1 and SAAADI for CDR2. From the cysteine up to the phenylalanine, the CDR3 has a length of 15 residues. Of all the DNA, just the CDR3 is kept, 45 bases in frame from base 1.